The 24 T cell receptor beta chains listed next were all sequenced from one sample in a study of PD-1 blockade in classical Hodgkin lymphoma. Sequenced by immunoSEQ multiplex PCR; TCRdb stores in-frame clones only, minus some. The sample lists about 94,000 clones; 89% were seen once. Relapse after autologous stem cell transplantation occurred in every patient, and brentuximab vedotin exposure varied. Specimen: peripheral blood mononuclear cells (PBMCs), collected before the second cycle of nivolumab. The receptors originated from a human donor with classical Hodgkin lymphoma.

The chain combines TRBV5-1 with TRBJ1-3; 7 bases are a match to TRBD1. The CDR3 runs to 14 residues. CDR1 and CDR2 (germline): SGHRS, YFSETQ. The V and J ends lost 4 bases and 2 bases, in that order; junction bases with no gene match: 3. The CDR3 protein is CASSPTGAGNTIYF. The CDR3 DNA sequence: TGCGCCAGCAGCCCCACAGGGGCTGGAAACACCATATATTTT. The full variable domain, completed using reference TRBV5-1 and TRBJ1-3, is KAGVTQTPRYLIKTRGQQVTLSCSPISGHRSVSWYQQTPGQGLQFLFEYFSETQRNKGNFPGRFSGRQFSNSRSEMNVSTLELGDSALYLCASSPTGAGNTIYFGEGSWLTVV.

This clone showed up just a few times. Other DNA sequences in the same sample also yield this CDR3. V is TRBV28 and J is TRBJ2-7; 7 bases map to TRBD1. Germline lookup yields CDR1 MDHEN and CDR2 SYDVKM. V lost 5 bases and J lost 5; bases outside the gene matches: 18. The CDR3 totals 17 residues. CDR3 amino acids: CASSTWPGTESPHEQYF. CDR3 sequence (DNA): TGTGCCAGCAGTACTTGGCCTGGGACAGAGAGTCCGCACGAGCAGTACTTC.

V gene TRBV10-3 combines with J gene TRBJ2-7; D possibly corresponds to TRBD2 (7 bases). This CDR3 has 18 amino acids. The germline V gene has CDR1 ENHRY and CDR2 SYGVKD. Trimming removed 1 base at V and 2 bases at J, with 21 bases between. The CDR3 loop is CAISEYREGSPLAYEQYF. The CDR3 DNA reads as TGTGCCATCAGTGAGTACAGGGAGGGTAGTCCCCTGGCCTACGAGCAGTACTTC.

This sequence joins TRBV5-6 and TRBJ2-1, with a tentative D call TRBD1 (5 bases). The CDR3 is 12 residues long. The germline V and J ends were trimmed by 4 bases and 9 bases, with 11 bases remaining between them. Germline CDR1 SGHDT, CDR2 YYEEEE. In DNA, the CDR3 is TGTGCCAGCAGCCTCAGGGATGGTGAGCAGTTCTTC. This encodes CASSLRDGEQFF. Looking up the rest from reference TRBV5-6 and TRBJ2-1 gives the full variable domain: DAGVTQSPTHLIKTRGQQVTLRCSPKSGHDTVSWYQQALGQGPQFIFQYYEEEERQRGNFPDRFSGHQFPNYSSELNVNALLLGDSALYLCASSLRDGEQFFGPGTRLTVL.

The chain is built from TRBV28 and TRBJ1-1; D ambiguous. The CDR3 contains 13 residues. V was clipped by 8 bases and J by 1 base, with 11 bases between them. The germline V gene has CDR1 MDHEN and CDR2 SYDVKM. The CDR3 is CASEREGNTEAFF. As DNA, the CDR3 is TGTGCCAGCGAAAGGGAAGGGAACACTGAAGCTTTCTTT.

V usage is TRBV27 and J usage is TRBJ1-1; no definite D call. This CDR3 is built from 13 residues. The germline V gene encodes CDR1 MNHEY and CDR2 SMNVEV (reference sequence). The V and J ends lost 2 bases and 8 bases respectively, with 12 bases between them. The CDR3 loop reads CASSLGIRSEAFF. CDR3 in DNA: TGTGCCAGCAGTTTAGGAATCAGGAGCGAAGCTTTCTTT.

This clone was seen only once. V gene TRBV27 combines with J gene TRBJ2-7, with D unresolved. The length of the CDR3 is 14 residues. V gave up 4 bases and J gave up 1 base, with 11 bases separating them. CDR1 and CDR2 from the germline V gene are MNHEY and SMNVEV (reference sequence). CDR3 DNA sequence: TGTGCCAGCAGTTATAGTGGGGATTCCTACGAGCAGTACTTC. Translating it yields CASSYSGDSYEQYF.

The rearrangement joins TRBV6-1 to TRBJ1-2, with TRBD1 matching 7 bases. V lost 3 bases, J lost 4 bases, and 8 bases stayed unmatched. Per the germline V gene, CDR1 is MNHNS and CDR2 is SASEGT. The CDR3 totals 15 residues. The CDR3 coding sequence is TGTGCCAGCAGTGATTTAGCCGGGACAGTCTATGGCTACACCTTC. Amino acid sequence: CASSDLAGTVYGYTF.

In regard to this clone: The junction and the germline gene differ at one end; a read error may be behind it. The chain combines TRBV18 with TRBJ2-5, with D perhaps matching TRBD1 (6 bases). CDR1 KGHSH and CDR2 LQKENI come from the germline V gene. The CDR3 runs to 13 residues. The CDR3 spells CASPPGTLETQYF. Written as DNA, the CDR3 is TGTGCCAGCCCACCGGGGACATTGGAGACCCAGTACTTC.

The genes are TRBV4-1 and TRBJ1-4, with 8 nucleotides matching TRBD1. The CDR3 has 15 residues. Germline V lookup: CDR1 MGHRA, CDR2 YSYEKL. Germline trimming cut 1 base from V and 2 bases from J; bases unmatched to any gene: 0. The CDR3 bases are TGCGCCAGCAGCCAAGGGACAGGGACTAATGAAAAACTGTTTTTT. This translates into CASSQGTGTNEKLFF.

This chain connects TRBV28 to TRBJ2-7; a weak D match, TRBD1 (5 bases). Trimming left V 5 bases short and J 4 bases short, with 15 bases between. This CDR3 spans 14 amino acids. Germline V gives CDR1 MDHEN, CDR2 SYDVKM. The CDR3 loop is CASSGVGQLYEQYF. CDR3 in DNA: TGTGCCAGCAGTGGGGTGGGGCAGTTGTACGAGCAGTACTTC. Combining the CDR3 with reference TRBV28 and TRBJ2-7 gives the whole variable domain DVKVTQSSRYLVKRTGEKVFLECVQDMDHENMFWYRQDPGLGLRLIYFSYDVKMKEKGDIPEGYSVSREKKERFSLILESASTNQTSMYLCASSGVGQLYEQYFGPGTRLTVT.

V and J are TRBV6-1 and TRBJ1-3; the match to TRBD1 covers 8 bases. The germline V gene has CDR1 MNHNS and CDR2 SASEGT. CDR3 length equals 13 residues. V dropped 7 bases and J dropped 6; count of bases not matched to a gene: 5. CDR3: CASNTGGQNTIYF. In DNA form, the CDR3 reads TGTGCCAGCAATACAGGGGGTCAAAACACCATATATTTT.

Comments on this clone: At one end the junction does not follow the germline gene, possibly because of a read error. The chain links TRBV28 to TRBJ1-2; D is unresolved. Germline CDR1 MDHEN, CDR2 SYDVKM. The CDR3 runs to 12 residues. The CDR3 sequence is CASRYANYGYTF. The CDR3 region has the DNA TGTGCGAGCAGGTACGCAAACTATGGCTACACCTTC.

Of note for this clone: It is unclear where the CDR3 begins or ends on the DNA, so no DNA is shown, and the CDR3 is as TCRdb lists it. The V and J genes are TRBV21-1 and TRBJ2-7; the table names TRBD2, a call not compared with the DNA. TRBV21-1 is flagged as a pseudogene. The CDR3 region is 16 residues in length, termini included. The CDR3 reads CASSKVGSGAFFEQYF.

V usage is TRBV11-2 and J usage is TRBJ2-7; D gene uncertain. V dropped 5 bases and J dropped 2 bases, with 4 bases sitting between them. CDR3 length: 11 residues. CDR1 and CDR2 from the germline V gene are SGHAT and FQNNGV. The CDR3 region is CASSLPYEQYF. Written as DNA, the CDR3 is TGTGCCAGCAGCCTTCCCTACGAGCAGTACTTC.

The CDR3 reads CASSSIGAGNTIYF. The CDR3 nucleotides are TGTGCCAGCAGTTCCATCGGTGCTGGAAACACCATATATTTT. This chain links TRBV6-5 with TRBJ1-3; D gene unclear. Germline V gene sequence: CDR1 MNHEY, CDR2 SVGAGI. V was trimmed by 4 bases and J by 2 bases, leaving 9 bases between them. The CDR3 contains 14 residues.

V usage is TRBV30 and J usage is TRBJ2-3; maybe TRBD1 (6 bases). Germline assignment: CDR1 GTSNPN and CDR2 SVGIG (reference sequence). The CDR3 runs to 15 residues. V dropped 2 bases and J dropped 5 bases, with 17 bases sitting between them. CDR3 DNA: TGTGCCTGGAGTCCGGACAGAGCCCGGTTAGATACGCAGTATTTT. This encodes CAWSPDRARLDTQYF.

This chain uses TRBV29-1 with TRBJ2-7, with 10 positions matching TRBD1. The CDR3 loop spans 14 amino acids. Germline CDR1 reads SQVTM; CDR2 reads ANQGSEA. After removal of 3 bases from V and 4 bases from J, the junction contained 6 bases not matched to a gene. CDR3 in DNA: TGCAGCGTTGACCCCGGGACAGGGGCTTACGAGCAGTACTTC. Protein: CSVDPGTGAYEQYF.

The rearrangement joins TRBV7-9 to TRBJ1-2; D uncertain. The CDR3 has 14 residues. Germline assignment: CDR1 SEHNR and CDR2 FQNEAQ (reference sequence). V was cut by 1 base and J by 10 bases, with 16 bases left in between. CDR3 protein: CASSLGRVQENYTF. As DNA, the CDR3 is TGTGCCAGCAGCTTAGGAAGGGTTCAGGAGAACTACACCTTC.

The chain links TRBV5-4 to TRBJ2-7; D may be TRBD1 (6 bases). V was clipped by 1 base and J by 6 bases, with 14 bases between them. CDR3 size: 14 residues. Per germline, CDR1 SGHNT and CDR2 YYREEE (reference sequence). DNA for the CDR3: TGTGCCAGCAGCTTGATTTCGACAGGAAGCGAGCAGTACTTC. Protein sequence: CASSLISTGSEQYF.

The chain combines TRBV7-9 with TRBJ2-4, with 7 bases aligning to TRBD1. Germline loops: CDR1 SEHNR, CDR2 FQNEAQ (reference sequence). The CDR3 loop spans 14 amino acids. Trimming took 4 bases from V and 8 from J; bases not matched to a gene: 8. The CDR3 spells CASSSTKGADIQYF. The CDR3 bases are TGTGCCAGCAGCTCCACAAAGGGGGCGGACATTCAGTACTTC.

The chain couples TRBV11-2 to TRBJ2-2; tentatively, D is TRBD2 (5 bases). With 1 base removed from V and 7 bases from J, the gap between germline ends came to 10 bases. The CDR3 runs 14 residues. Looked up from germline, CDR1 is SGHAT and CDR2 is FQNNGV. Written as DNA, the CDR3 is TGTGCCAGCAGCTTAGGCGAGGGCATCGGGGAGCTGTTTTTT. As protein: CASSLGEGIGELFF.

In nucleotides, the CDR3 is TGTGCCAGTAGTATAGGACCTCACACCGGGGAGCTGTTTTTT. Translating gives CASSIGPHTGELFF. The chain couples TRBV19 to TRBJ2-2, with unresolved D. V was trimmed by 1 base and J by 3 bases, leaving 6 bases between them. The CDR3 consists of 14 residues. In germline, CDR1 is LNHDA, CDR2 SQIVND (reference sequence).

This sequence joins TRBV6-1 and TRBJ2-6, with a tentative D call TRBD2 (5 bases). Germline V CDR1 and CDR2: MNHNS, SASEGT. Trimming took off 6 bases at V and 3 bases at J, with 12 bases between the two ends. The CDR3 is 15 amino acids. In nucleotides, the CDR3 is TGTGCCAGCAGGGAGGTTGGGGTTGGGGCCAACGTCCTGACTTTC. Translated: CASREVGVGANVLTF.